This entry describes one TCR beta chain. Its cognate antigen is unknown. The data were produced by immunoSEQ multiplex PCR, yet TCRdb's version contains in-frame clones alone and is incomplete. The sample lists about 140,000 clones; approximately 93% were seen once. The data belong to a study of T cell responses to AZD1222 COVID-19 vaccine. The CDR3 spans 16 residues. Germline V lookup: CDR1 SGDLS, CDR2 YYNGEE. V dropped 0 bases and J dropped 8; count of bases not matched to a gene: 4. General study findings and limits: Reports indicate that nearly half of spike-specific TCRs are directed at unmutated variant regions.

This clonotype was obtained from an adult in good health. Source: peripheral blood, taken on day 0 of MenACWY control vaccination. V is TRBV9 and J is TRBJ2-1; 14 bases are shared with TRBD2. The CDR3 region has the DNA TGTGCCAGCAGCGTAGGAGGGACTAGCGGGAGTTATGAGCAGTTCTTC. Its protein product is CASSVGGTSGSYEQFF. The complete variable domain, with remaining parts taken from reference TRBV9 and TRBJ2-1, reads DSGVTQTPKHLITATGQRVTLRCSPRSGDLSVYWYQQSLDQGLQFLIQYYNGEERAKGNILERFSAQQFPDLHSELNLSSLELGDSALYFCASSVGGTSGSYEQFFGPGTRLTVL.